Below, 24 T cell receptor beta chains from the same sample are listed, as sequenced in a study of T-cell reconstitution after alpha-beta-depleted transplantation in children. Preparation of the TCRbeta library was carried out with unique molecular identifiers. TCRdb independently ran MiXCR on the PCR reads; one entry per CDR3 protein. The sample yields approximately 230,000 distinct CDR3 sequences, roughly 24% seen once. Sequenced here: PBMCs, sampled before TCRalphabeta/CD19-depleted stem cell transplant. These receptors originate from a girl aged 2-10 years with Fanconi anemia, due to receive a stem cell transplant.

This clonotype was observed at least ten times. The CDR3 region is CSVERTGPNEQFF. The CDR3 DNA is TGCAGCGTTGAACGGACAGGGCCCAATGAGCAGTTCTTC. The chain employs TRBV29-1 and TRBJ2-1, with 8 bases identical to TRBD1. Germline CDR1 SQVTM, CDR2 ANQGSEA. This CDR3 has 13 residues. Losses at the gene ends were 2 bases for V and 6 bases for J; bases not matched to a gene: 3.

This clonotype was recorded many times. The CDR3 is CSVRDRVHNEQFF. The CDR3 region has the DNA TGCAGCGTTAGGGACAGGGTCCACAATGAGCAGTTCTTC. V and J are TRBV29-1 and TRBJ2-1, with TRBD1 matching over 9 bases. With V trimmed by 5 bases and J by 5 bases, 4 bases remained unmatched. Germline V gene data show CDR1 as SQVTM and CDR2 as ANQGSEA. The CDR3 loop spans 13 amino acids.

The sample holds many counts of this clonotype. The gene calls are TRBV20-1 and TRBJ2-7; tentative D call: TRBD2 (6 bases). The CDR3 has 13 residues. The V gene's germline CDR1 is DFQATT and CDR2 SNEGSKA (reference sequence). Deletions cut 3 bases from V and 2 bases from J, with 11 bases between. The CDR3 sequence is CSARGGKTYEQYF. CDR3 DNA: TGCAGTGCTAGGGGCGGGAAGACCTACGAGCAGTACTTC.

This clonotype was seen a handful of times. The CDR3 DNA is TGTGCCACCTGTTTTTCTTCAGCCGGTTTCAATCAGCCCCAGCATTTT. This sequence encodes CATCFSSAGFNQPQHF. The rearrangement links TRBV12-3 or TRBV12-4 to TRBJ1-5; D is ambiguous. V dropped 10 bases and J dropped 3 bases, with 22 bases sitting between them. This CDR3 is 16 amino acids long.

The sample holds many counts of this clonotype. This chain joins TRBV10-3 and TRBJ2-5; TRBD1 agrees at 7 bases. Germline-derived CDR1 and CDR2 are ENHRY and SYGVKD. This CDR3 contains 15 residues. V shed 2 bases, J shed 3 bases, and the junction held 6 bases outside the gene matches. CDR3 in DNA: TGTGCCATCAGTGAGAGACAGGGAAACAAAGAGACCCAGTACTTC. This gives the protein CAISERQGNKETQYF.

The chain is built from TRBV12-3 or TRBV12-4 and TRBJ2-1; D gene ambiguous. V lost 3 bases and J 4 bases, leaving 7 bases between the germline ends. The CDR3 runs to 13 residues. The CDR3 spells CASSFAPYNEQFF. CDR3 bases: TGTGCCAGCAGTTTCGCCCCGTACAATGAGCAGTTCTTC.

This clonotype was seen a few times. V and J are TRBV30 and TRBJ2-2, with D hard to call. Germline V gene sequence: CDR1 GTSNPN, CDR2 SVGIG (reference sequence). V was shortened by 2 bases and J by 4 bases, with 5 bases between the two germline ends. This CDR3 spans 12 amino acids. For the CDR3, the DNA is TGTGCCTGGAGTCGGACCACCGGGGAGCTGTTTTTT. Amino acids: CAWSRTTGELFF.

This clonotype was observed at least ten times. This rearrangement joins TRBV6-5 to TRBJ2-4, with 12 bases lining up with TRBD2. J was trimmed by 2 bases and V by 5 bases; bases with no gene match: 4. CDR1 MNHEY and CDR2 SVGAGI come from the germline V gene. The CDR3 totals 16 residues. The CDR3 is CASSPLAGGSKNIQYF. CDR3 DNA sequence: TGTGCCAGCAGTCCCCTAGCGGGGGGGTCCAAAAACATTCAGTACTTC.

This clonotype came up many times. The chain uses TRBV12-3 or TRBV12-4 and TRBJ2-7; TRBD2 might be the D (6 bases). The CDR3 length is 14 residues. V was cut by 6 bases and J by 0 bases, with 12 bases left in between. CDR3 bases: TGTGCCAGCAGGGCGGGACTTAGCTCCTACGAGCAGTACTTC. Residues: CASRAGLSSYEQYF.

CDR3 sequence reads: CASSVGGELFF. The CDR3 region has the DNA TGTGCCAGCAGCGTTGGCGGGGAGCTGTTTTTT. The chain employs TRBV6-1 and TRBJ2-2; D not resolved. V was clipped by 6 bases and J by 7 bases, with 6 bases between them. The germline CDR1 and CDR2 sequences are MNHNS and SASEGT. The CDR3 has 11 residues.

This clonotype was counted many times. The chain combines TRBV5-6 with TRBJ2-4, with a weak D call TRBD2 (5 bases). Deletions cut 3 bases from V and 1 base from J, with 11 bases between. The CDR3 sequence is 15 residues long. Germline lookup yields CDR1 SGHDT and CDR2 YYEEEE. In nucleotides, the CDR3 is TGTGCCAGCAGCTGGGCTAGCAGGGCCAAAAACATTCAGTACTTC. This encodes CASSWASRAKNIQYF.

This clonotype was detected a few times. The chain is built from TRBV12-3 or TRBV12-4 and TRBJ1-1; D is uncertain. With 6 bases removed from V and 0 bases from J, the gap between germline ends came to 11 bases. This CDR3 has 14 amino acids. The chain's CDR3 is CASREDTLNTEAFF. In DNA form, the CDR3 reads TGTGCCAGCAGAGAAGACACGCTGAACACTGAAGCTTTCTTT.

This clonotype was seen only once. The chain couples TRBV5-1 to TRBJ2-6; the match to TRBD2 covers 10 bases. CDR1 is SGHRS, CDR2 YFSETQ, per germline. The V segment lost 1 base and the J segment 2 bases; nucleotides outside the gene matches: 9. This CDR3 contains 19 residues. For the CDR3, the DNA is TGCGCCAGCAGCTTGTACTCGCTAGCGGGAGTCCCTGGGGCCAACGTCCTGACTTTC. It yields the protein CASSLYSLAGVPGANVLTF.

This clonotype was counted only a few times. The chain couples TRBV28 to TRBJ2-3, with 8 bases lining up with TRBD2. In germline, CDR1 is MDHEN, CDR2 SYDVKM. The CDR3 consists of 17 residues. The ends lost 5 bases at V and 0 bases at J; junction bases unmatched: 10. CDR3 in DNA: TGTGCCAGCAGTGCTCCGGGACTAGAGGTTAGCACAGATACGCAGTATTTT. Translated: CASSAPGLEVSTDTQYF.

A few counts support this clonotype. The gene calls are TRBV28 and TRBJ2-1; D possibly matches TRBD1 or TRBD2 (5 bases each). The CDR3 covers 17 residues. Looked up from germline, CDR1 is MDHEN and CDR2 is SYDVKM. V lost 3 bases, J lost 2 bases, and 17 bases lay in between. The CDR3 DNA reads as TGTGCCAGCAGTTTGCAACAAGGGGAGTTCCCCTACAATGAGCAGTTCTTC. As protein: CASSLQQGEFPYNEQFF.

There are many counts of this clonotype. V is TRBV20-1 and J is TRBJ2-7; 10 nucleotides match TRBD2. Germline V gene lookup returns CDR1 DFQATT and CDR2 SNEGSKA (reference sequence). The V gene end was trimmed by 6 bases and the J gene end by 6 bases; junction bases not matched to a gene: 11. The CDR3 consists of 14 residues. This CDR3 is CSASNSGGSTEQYF. Here the CDR3 DNA reads TGCAGTGCCAGCAATAGCGGGGGGAGTACCGAGCAGTACTTC.

This clonotype has only a few counts. The chain recombines TRBV28 with TRBJ2-7, with no clear D. Germline-derived CDR1 and CDR2 are MDHEN and SYDVKM. This CDR3 spans 14 amino acids. V shed 6 bases and J shed 3 bases, with 15 bases lying between them. CDR3 sequence (DNA): TGTGCCAGCAGGGACCTGCCCCACTACTACGAGCAGTACTTC. It is translated as CASRDLPHYYEQYF.

This clonotype has at least ten counts. V gene TRBV12-3 or TRBV12-4 combines with J gene TRBJ1-1, with a tentative D call TRBD1 (5 bases). The ends were cut back, 4 bases at V and 0 bases at J, with 6 bases in the middle. This CDR3 has 13 residues. The CDR3 protein is CASSYRMNTEAFF. Written as DNA, the CDR3 is TGTGCCAGCAGTTACAGGATGAACACTGAAGCTTTCTTT.

The V and J genes are TRBV11-2 and TRBJ1-4; the D gene is possibly TRBD1 (6 bases). The CDR3 has 16 residues. Germline V gene lookup returns CDR1 SGHAT and CDR2 FQNNGV. V shed 5 bases and J shed 0 bases, with 13 bases lying between them. CDR3 protein: CASSPQRQATNEKLFF. The CDR3 DNA is TGTGCCAGCAGCCCCCAACGACAGGCAACTAATGAAAAACTGTTTTTT.

The chain carries TRBV11-2 and TRBJ2-5, with D unresolved. CDR3 length equals 14 residues. Looked up from germline, CDR1 is SGHAT and CDR2 is FQNNGV. V lost 1 base, J lost 4 bases, and 10 bases lay in between. CDR3 loop: CASSLVGWGETQYF. The CDR3 bases are TGTGCCAGCAGCTTAGTTGGCTGGGGAGAGACCCAGTACTTC.

This clonotype has ten or more counts. V usage is TRBV20-1 and J usage is TRBJ2-7; tentatively, D is TRBD2 (7 bases). Trimming took off 4 bases at V and 5 bases at J, with 15 bases between the two ends. The germline V gene has CDR1 DFQATT and CDR2 SNEGSKA (reference sequence). The CDR3 is 13 residues long. CDR3 DNA sequence: TGCAGTGCTACGCTCGGGGGGCTGGACGAGCAGTACTTC. Protein product: CSATLGGLDEQYF.

The chain couples TRBV29-1 to TRBJ2-7; D ambiguous. Between the trimmed V and J ends, which lost 4 bases and 0 bases, there was a span of 7 bases. This CDR3 is built from 12 residues. Germline V gives CDR1 SQVTM, CDR2 ANQGSEA. The CDR3 is CSVVGSSYEQYF. DNA of the CDR3: TGCAGCGTTGTCGGCTCCTCCTACGAGCAGTACTTC.

The V and J genes are TRBV7-2 and TRBJ2-1, with 8 bases aligning to TRBD2. V shed 6 bases, J shed 5 bases, and the junction held 9 bases outside the gene matches. This CDR3 is 15 amino acids long. From germline, CDR1 is SGHTA and CDR2 FQGNSA. CDR3 coding DNA: TGTGCCAGCAGACGAACTAGCGGATCGAACAATGAGCAGTTCTTC. Protein product: CASRRTSGSNNEQFF.

This clonotype was recorded many times. This rearrangement joins TRBV4-2 to TRBJ2-2; tentatively, D is TRBD1 (6 bases). Trimming stripped 0 bases from V and 7 bases from J, with 15 bases between. Per the germline V gene, CDR1 is LGHNA and CDR2 is YNFKEQ. This CDR3 is 16 amino acids long. The CDR3 sequence: CASSQDWQQGIGELFF. The CDR3 DNA reads TGTGCCAGCAGCCAAGATTGGCAACAGGGCATCGGGGAGCTGTTTTTT.